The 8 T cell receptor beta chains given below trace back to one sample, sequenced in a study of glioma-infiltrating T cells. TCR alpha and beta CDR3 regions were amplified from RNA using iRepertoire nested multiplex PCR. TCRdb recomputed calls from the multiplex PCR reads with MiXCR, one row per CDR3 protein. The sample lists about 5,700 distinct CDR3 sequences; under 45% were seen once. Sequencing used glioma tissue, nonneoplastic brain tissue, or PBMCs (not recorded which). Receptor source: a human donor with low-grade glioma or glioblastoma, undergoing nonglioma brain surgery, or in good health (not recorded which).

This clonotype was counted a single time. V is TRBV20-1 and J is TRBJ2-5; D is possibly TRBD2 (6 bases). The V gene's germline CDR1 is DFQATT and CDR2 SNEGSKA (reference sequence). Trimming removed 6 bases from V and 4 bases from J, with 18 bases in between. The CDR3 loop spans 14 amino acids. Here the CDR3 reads CSAFRLESSETQYF. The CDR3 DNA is TGCAGTGCATTCCGACTAGAATCGTCAGAGACCCAGTACTTC.

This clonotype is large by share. The CDR3 protein is CATSHGRANYGYTF. The CDR3 DNA reads as TGTGCCACCAGCCATGGCCGCGCTAACTATGGCTACACCTTC. The rearrangement links TRBV15 to TRBJ1-2; D is ambiguous. CDR3 size: 14 residues. CDR1 LNHNV and CDR2 YYDKDF come from the germline V gene (reference sequence). V was cut by 5 bases and J by 0 bases, with 10 bases left in between.

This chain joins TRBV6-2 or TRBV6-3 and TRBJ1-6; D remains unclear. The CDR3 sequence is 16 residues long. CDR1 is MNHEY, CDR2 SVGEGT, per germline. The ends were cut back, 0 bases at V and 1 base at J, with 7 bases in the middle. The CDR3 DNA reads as TGTGCCAGCAGTTACTCGGCAGCTTCCTATAATTCACCCCTCCACTTT. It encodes CASSYSAASYNSPLHF.

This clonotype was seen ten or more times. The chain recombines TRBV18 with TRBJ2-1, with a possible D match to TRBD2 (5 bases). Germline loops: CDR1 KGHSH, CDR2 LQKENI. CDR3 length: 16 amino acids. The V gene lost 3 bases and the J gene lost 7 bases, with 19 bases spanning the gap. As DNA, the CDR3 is TGTGCCAGCTCACCTCTTGGCCTAGCTTTTGAAAATGAGCAGTTCTTC. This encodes CASSPLGLAFENEQFF.

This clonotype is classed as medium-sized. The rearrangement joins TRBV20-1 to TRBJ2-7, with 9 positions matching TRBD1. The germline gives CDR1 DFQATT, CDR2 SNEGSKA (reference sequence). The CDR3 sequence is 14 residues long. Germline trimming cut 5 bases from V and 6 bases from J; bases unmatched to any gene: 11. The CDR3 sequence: CSAGPGTGYGEQYF. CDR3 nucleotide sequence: TGCAGTGCTGGACCCGGGACAGGGTACGGCGAGCAGTACTTC.

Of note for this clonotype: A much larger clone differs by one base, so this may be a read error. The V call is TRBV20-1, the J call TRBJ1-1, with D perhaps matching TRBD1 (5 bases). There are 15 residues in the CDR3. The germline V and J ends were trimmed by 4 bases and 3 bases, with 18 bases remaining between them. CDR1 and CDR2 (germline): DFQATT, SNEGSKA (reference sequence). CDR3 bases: TGCAGTGCTACCCCGCCGTCGGGGGTGGACACTGAAGCTTTCTTT. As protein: CSATPPSGVDTEAFF.

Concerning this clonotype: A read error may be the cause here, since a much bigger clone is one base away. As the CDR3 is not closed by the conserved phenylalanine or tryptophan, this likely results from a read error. CDR3: CSVGTGGNTEAFL. The CDR3 DNA reads as TGCAGCGTTGGGACAGGGGGGAATACTGAAGCTTTCCTT. V gene TRBV29-1 combines with J gene TRBJ1-1; TRBD1 matches at 10 bases. This CDR3 is built from 13 residues. With 4 bases clipped from V and 5 bases from J, the junction kept 4 bases outside the gene matches. The germline V gene encodes CDR1 SQVTM and CDR2 ANQGSEA.

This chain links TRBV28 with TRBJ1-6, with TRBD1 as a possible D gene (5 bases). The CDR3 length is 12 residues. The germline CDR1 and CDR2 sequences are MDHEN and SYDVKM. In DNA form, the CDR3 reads TGTGGCAGGGTCAGGGCTGTATCACCCCTCCACTTT. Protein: CGRVRAVSPLHF.